This paragraph reports one T cell receptor beta chain. Many counts were recorded for this clonotype. This clone's antigen is unknown. No base quality information exists; no much larger clone differs at one position. Counted from cysteine to phenylalanine, this CDR3 has 17 amino acids. The read is trimmed to its CDR3 DNA, 51 bases read in frame from base 1. CDR1 is given as LNHDA and CDR2 as SQIVND, both from the germline V gene (reference sequence). At the junction V is shortened by 7 bases and J by 0 bases; bases outside the gene matches: 10. The library was prepared using 5' RACE. The data were produced on a NextSeq 500. To correct for sequencing error and PCR bias, the TCR library protocol tagged individual cDNA molecules with unique molecular identifiers. TCR alpha and beta chains were both sequenced, and the abundances of alpha and beta sequences in each sample were closely correlated with each other. Per the original workflow: Decombinator V4 was used to annotate TCR sequences for V gene, J gene and CDR3. TCRs were defined as expanded if a significant change between any two time points was detected under a Poisson model with p below 0.0001. TCR abundances were normalised to the total number of TCRs sequenced per sample and were expressed as counts per million. TRAV1-2 paired with TRAJ12, TRAJ20 or TRAJ33 defined MAIT TCRs, while TRAV10 paired with TRAJ18 defined iNKT TCRs. VDJdb, accessed 1 November 2021, was searched for CMV, EBV and SARS-CoV-2 annotated TCRs, with TCRs annotated for multiple antigens excluded. TCRdb redid the processing of the public reads, applying fastp at Q25 and MiXCR, and retained in-frame beta chains. CDR3 protein duplicates are merged, each entry listing the most common genes and DNA. For this entry, the V and J calls and clone size follow TCRdb and not the study's own pipeline. The sample table contains about 34,000 distinct CDR3 sequences; only one count was recorded for 5% to 7% of them. Around 7.1% of the sample is in the top ten clones.

This record belongs to a study of early T cells in non-severe SARS-CoV-2 infection (TCRdb year 2021). Study-level background: Bulk RNA from unsorted whole blood was used for TCR sequencing, so alpha and beta chains could not be paired.

What the study reported, not specific to this receptor: Matching against VDJdb was skewed toward anti-spike CD8 responses, likely underestimated virus-specific expansions, and missed private and CD4 specificities.

Set within a cohort of healthcare workers in London, UK, this nested case-control study involved weekly PCR testing of nasopharyngeal swabs along with blood sampling. Healthcare workers were recruited during the week of the UK lockdown, between 23 and 31 March 2020, and followed weekly for up to roughly 15 weeks. Here the chain combines TRBV19 and TRBJ1-5; the central 9 bases match TRBD1. This receptor was obtained from an adult who was a healthcare worker with PCR-confirmed SARS-CoV-2 infection or an uninfected control (not recorded which). Material: whole blood. The CDR3 amino acid sequence is: CASITGGGFVSNQPQHF. The DNA sequence reads TGTGCCAGTATTACAGGGGGCGGATTCGTTAGCAATCAGCCCCAGCATTTT.